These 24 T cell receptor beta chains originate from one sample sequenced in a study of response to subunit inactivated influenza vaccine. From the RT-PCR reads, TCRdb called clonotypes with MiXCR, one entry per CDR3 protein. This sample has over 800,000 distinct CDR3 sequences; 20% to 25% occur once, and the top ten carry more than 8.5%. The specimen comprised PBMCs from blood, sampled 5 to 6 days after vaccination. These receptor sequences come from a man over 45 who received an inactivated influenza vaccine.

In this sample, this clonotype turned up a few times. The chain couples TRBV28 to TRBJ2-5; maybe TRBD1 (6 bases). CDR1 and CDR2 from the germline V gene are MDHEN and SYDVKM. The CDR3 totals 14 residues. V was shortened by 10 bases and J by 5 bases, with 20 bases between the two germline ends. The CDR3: CAIEDRTSRETQYF. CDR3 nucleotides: TGTGCCATCGAAGACAGGACCTCACGGGAGACCCAGTACTTC.

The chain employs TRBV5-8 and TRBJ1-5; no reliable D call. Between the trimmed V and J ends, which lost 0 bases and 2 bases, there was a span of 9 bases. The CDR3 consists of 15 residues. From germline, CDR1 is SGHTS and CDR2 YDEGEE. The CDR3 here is CASSLVGLGNQPQHF. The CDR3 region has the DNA TGTGCCAGCAGCTTGGTTGGGTTGGGCAATCAGCCCCAGCATTTT.

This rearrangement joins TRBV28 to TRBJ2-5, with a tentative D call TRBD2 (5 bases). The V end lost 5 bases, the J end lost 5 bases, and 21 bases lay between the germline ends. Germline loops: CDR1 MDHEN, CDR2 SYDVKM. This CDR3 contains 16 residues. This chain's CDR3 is CASSPLGRPGSETQYF. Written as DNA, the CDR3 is TGTGCCAGCAGTCCTCTGGGCAGGCCGGGGTCGGAGACCCAGTACTTC. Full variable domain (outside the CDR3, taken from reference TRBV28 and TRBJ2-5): DVKVTQSSRYLVKRTGEKVFLECVQDMDHENMFWYRQDPGLGLRLIYFSYDVKMKEKGDIPEGYSVSREKKERFSLILESASTNQTSMYLCASSPLGRPGSETQYFGPGTRLLVL.

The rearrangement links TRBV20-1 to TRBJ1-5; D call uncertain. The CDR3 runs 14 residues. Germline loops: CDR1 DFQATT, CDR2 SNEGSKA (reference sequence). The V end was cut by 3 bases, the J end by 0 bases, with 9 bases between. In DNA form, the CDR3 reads TGCAGTGCTAGTCCCAGCTATAGCAATCAGCCCCAGCATTTT. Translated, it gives CSASPSYSNQPQHF.

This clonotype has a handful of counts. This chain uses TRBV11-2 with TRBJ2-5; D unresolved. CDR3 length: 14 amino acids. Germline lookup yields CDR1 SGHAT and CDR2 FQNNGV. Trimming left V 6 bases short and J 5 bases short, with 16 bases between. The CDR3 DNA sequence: TGTGCCAGCAGTTACGATAGGACCGGGGAGACCCAGTACTTC. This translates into CASSYDRTGETQYF.

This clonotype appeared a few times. The CDR3 bases are TGTGCCAGCAGTTACTCGCAACAGGGATCCGCCGAGCAGTACTTC. It encodes CASSYSQQGSAEQYF. V usage is TRBV6-5 and J usage is TRBJ2-7; TRBD1 is a possible D gene (6 bases). The V gene lost 0 bases and the J gene lost 6 bases, with 15 bases spanning the gap. Germline CDR1 is MNHEY and CDR2 is SVGAGI. This CDR3 contains 15 residues.

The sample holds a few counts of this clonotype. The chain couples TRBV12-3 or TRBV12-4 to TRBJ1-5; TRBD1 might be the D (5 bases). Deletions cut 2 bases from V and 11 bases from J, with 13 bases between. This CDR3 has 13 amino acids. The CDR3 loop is CASSLTGLSAQHF. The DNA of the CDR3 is TGTGCCAGCAGTTTAACAGGCCTGTCGGCCCAGCATTTT.

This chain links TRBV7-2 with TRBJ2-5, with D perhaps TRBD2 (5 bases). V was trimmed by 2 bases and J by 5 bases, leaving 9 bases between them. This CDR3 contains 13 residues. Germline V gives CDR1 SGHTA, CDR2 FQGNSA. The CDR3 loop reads CASSLLAWETQYF. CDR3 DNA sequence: TGTGCCAGCAGCTTATTAGCGTGGGAGACCCAGTACTTC.

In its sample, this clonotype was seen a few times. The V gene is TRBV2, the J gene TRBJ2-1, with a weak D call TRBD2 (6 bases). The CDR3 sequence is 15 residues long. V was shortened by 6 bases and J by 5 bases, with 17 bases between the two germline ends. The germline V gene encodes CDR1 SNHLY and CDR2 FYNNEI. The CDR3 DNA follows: TGTGCCAGCAGCCGGGAGAAGCTGAGGCACAATGAGCAGTTCTTC. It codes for CASSREKLRHNEQFF.

CDR3 amino acids: CASSWGLAEDNEQFF. CDR3 DNA sequence: TGTGCCAGCAGTTGGGGACTAGCGGAGGACAATGAGCAGTTCTTC. This sequence joins TRBV27 and TRBJ2-1; 11 nucleotides align to TRBD2. The CDR3 covers 15 residues. Germline CDR1 reads MNHEY; CDR2 reads SMNVEV (reference sequence). Trimming cost V 4 bases and J 5 bases; bases outside gene matches: 4.

CDR3 loop: CASSLTWRGKETQYF. For the CDR3, the DNA is TGCGCCAGCAGCCTGACTTGGCGGGGTAAAGAGACCCAGTACTTC. J is TRBJ2-5 and V is TRBV4-3, with a weak D call TRBD2 (6 bases). The germline V gene has CDR1 LGHNA and CDR2 YSLEER. V lost 4 bases, J lost 3 bases, and 15 bases lay in between. This CDR3 comprises 15 residues.

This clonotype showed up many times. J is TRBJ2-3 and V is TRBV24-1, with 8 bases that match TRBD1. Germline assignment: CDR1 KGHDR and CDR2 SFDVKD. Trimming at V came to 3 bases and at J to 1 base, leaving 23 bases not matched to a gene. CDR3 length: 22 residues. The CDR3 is CATSDPAPDVKTGVLGTDTQYF. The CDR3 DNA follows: TGTGCCACCAGTGATCCAGCGCCCGATGTAAAGACAGGGGTCCTCGGCACAGATACGCAGTATTTT.

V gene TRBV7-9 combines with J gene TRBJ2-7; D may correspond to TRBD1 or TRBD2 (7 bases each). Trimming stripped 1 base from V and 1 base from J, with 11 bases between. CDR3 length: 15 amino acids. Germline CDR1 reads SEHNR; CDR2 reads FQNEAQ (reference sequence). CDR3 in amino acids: CASSLERDSSYEQYF. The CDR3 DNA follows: TGTGCCAGCAGCTTAGAGCGGGACAGTTCCTACGAGCAGTACTTC.

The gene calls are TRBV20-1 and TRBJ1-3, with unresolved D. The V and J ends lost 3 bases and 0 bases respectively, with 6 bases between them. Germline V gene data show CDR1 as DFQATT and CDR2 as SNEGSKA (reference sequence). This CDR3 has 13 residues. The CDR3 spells CSASPSSGNTIYF. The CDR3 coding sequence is TGCAGTGCTAGCCCAAGCTCTGGAAACACCATATATTTT.

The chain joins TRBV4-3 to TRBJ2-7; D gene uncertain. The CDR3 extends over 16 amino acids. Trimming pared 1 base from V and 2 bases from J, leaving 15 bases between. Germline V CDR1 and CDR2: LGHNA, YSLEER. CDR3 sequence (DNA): TGCGCCAGCAGCCAAGTTGCGGTGACCTACCCCTACGAGCAGTACTTC. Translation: CASSQVAVTYPYEQYF.

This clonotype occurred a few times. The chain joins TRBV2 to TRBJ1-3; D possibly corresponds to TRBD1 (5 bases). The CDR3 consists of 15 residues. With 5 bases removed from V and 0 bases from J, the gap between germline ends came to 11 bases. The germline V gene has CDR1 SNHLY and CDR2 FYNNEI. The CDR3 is CASSPTVVSGNTIYF. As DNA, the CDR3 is TGTGCCAGCAGTCCGACAGTCGTCTCTGGAAACACCATATATTTT.

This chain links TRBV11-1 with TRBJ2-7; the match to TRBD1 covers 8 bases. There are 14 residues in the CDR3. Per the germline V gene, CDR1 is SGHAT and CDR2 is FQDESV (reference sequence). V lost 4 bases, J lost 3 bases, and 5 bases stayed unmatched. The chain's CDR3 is CASSSDRENYEQYF. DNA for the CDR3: TGTGCCAGCAGCTCGGACAGGGAGAACTACGAGCAGTACTTC.

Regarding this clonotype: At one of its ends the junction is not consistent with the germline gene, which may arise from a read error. As DNA, the CDR3 is TGTGCCAGCCGCTTAGCGGCGACTAGCGGGAGGAATGAGCAGTTCTTC. It specifies CASRLAATSGRNEQFF. The J gene is TRBJ2-1, the V gene TRBV7-6, with 13 bases that match TRBD2. Germline lookup yields CDR1 SGHVS and CDR2 FNYEAQ. The CDR3 has 16 amino acids.

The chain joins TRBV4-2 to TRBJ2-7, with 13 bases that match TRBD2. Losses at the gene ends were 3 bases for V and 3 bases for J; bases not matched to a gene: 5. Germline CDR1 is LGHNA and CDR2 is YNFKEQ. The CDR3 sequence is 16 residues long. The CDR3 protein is CASSQEGTSGNYEQYF. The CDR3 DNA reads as TGTGCCAGCAGCCAGGAAGGGACTAGCGGGAACTACGAGCAGTACTTC.

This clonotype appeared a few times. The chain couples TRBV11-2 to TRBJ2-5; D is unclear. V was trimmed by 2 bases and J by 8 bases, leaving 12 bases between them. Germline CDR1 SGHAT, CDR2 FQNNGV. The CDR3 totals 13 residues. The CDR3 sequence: CASSLNRVPTQYF. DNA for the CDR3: TGTGCCAGCAGCTTAAACCGAGTCCCTACCCAGTACTTC.

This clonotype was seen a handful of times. As DNA, the CDR3 is TGTGCCACCAGCAGACAGGGGCGACTAGCGGGAGCCCTCAATGAGCAGTTCTTC. Its translation is CATSRQGRLAGALNEQFF. J is TRBJ2-1 and V is TRBV15; TRBD2 agrees at 12 bases. Germline CDR1 is LNHNV and CDR2 is YYDKDF (reference sequence). This CDR3 is built from 18 residues. Trimming at V came to 2 bases and at J to 6 bases, leaving 11 bases not matched to a gene. The full variable domain, completed using reference TRBV15 and TRBJ2-1, is DAMVIQNPRYQVTQFGKPVTLSCSQTLNHNVMYWYQQKSSQAPKLLFHYYDKDFNNEADTPDNFQSRRPNTSFCFLDIRSPGLGDTAMYLCATSRQGRLAGALNEQFFGPGTRLTVL.

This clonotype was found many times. The CDR3 is CASSFGLSSYNEQFF. CDR3 DNA sequence: TGTGCCAGCAGTTTTGGACTTAGCTCCTACAATGAGCAGTTCTTC. The V gene is TRBV27, the J gene TRBJ2-1; a possible D gene is TRBD2 (5 bases). The germline gives CDR1 MNHEY, CDR2 SMNVEV (reference sequence). The CDR3 spans 15 residues. Trimming cost V 3 bases and J 0 bases, with 9 bases left between them.

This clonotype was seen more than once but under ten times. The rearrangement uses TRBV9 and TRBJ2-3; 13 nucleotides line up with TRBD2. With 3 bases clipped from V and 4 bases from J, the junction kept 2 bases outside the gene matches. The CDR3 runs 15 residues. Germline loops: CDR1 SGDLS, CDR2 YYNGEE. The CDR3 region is CASSAGLAGPDTQYF. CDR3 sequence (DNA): TGTGCCAGCAGCGCGGGACTAGCGGGACCAGATACGCAGTATTTT.

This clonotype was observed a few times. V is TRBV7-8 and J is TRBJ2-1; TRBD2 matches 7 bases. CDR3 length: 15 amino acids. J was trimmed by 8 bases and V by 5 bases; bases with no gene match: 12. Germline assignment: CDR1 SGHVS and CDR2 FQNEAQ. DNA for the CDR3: TGTGCCAGCAGCCCCTTGGTGGGAGGGCCGCATGAGCAGTTCTTC. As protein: CASSPLVGGPHEQFF.